This paragraph reports one TCR beta chain. This sample was included in a study of memory CD4+ T cells and cytomegalovirus serostatus. The CDR3 is 13 residues long. Germline V lookup: CDR1 MNHNY, CDR2 SVGAGI (reference sequence). V was trimmed by 4 bases and J by 0 bases, leaving 7 bases between them. Single viable CD3+CD4+CD8-CD45RO+ cells were sorted as the memory CD4+ T cells. Measured with immunoSEQ multiplex PCR; TCRdb has only the in-frame clones, and not every one. Among roughly 50,000 clones, roughly 80% were seen once, and the ten largest hold less than 0.95%. Sequenced sample: memory CD4+ T cells from blood. This sequence originates from an adult in good health and CMV-seronegative. The V call is TRBV6-6, the J call TRBJ2-7, with D hard to call. CDR3 region: CASSSISSYEQYF. Here the CDR3 DNA reads TGTGCCAGCAGTTCAATAAGCTCCTACGAGCAGTACTTC.